These 4 T cell receptor beta chains were all obtained from the same sample, sequenced in a study of beta chain features in type 1 diabetes. Isolated RNA was reverse transcribed in full, so expressed TCRB transcripts were sequenced. Sequencing was performed with immunoSEQ multiplex PCR; in TCRdb, only in-frame clones are kept and a portion is missing. The data show around 140,000 clones, approximately 9.8% seen once. Input material: central memory CD4+ T cells from blood. These receptor sequences come from a woman in her 40s in good health.

In this sample, this clone turned up a few times. The junction shows a germline mismatch at one end, possibly a read error. The chain couples TRBV5-4 to TRBJ2-3, with 11 nucleotides matching TRBD2. The CDR3 length is 13 residues. The germline V gene has CDR1 SGHNT and CDR2 YYREEE (reference sequence). The CDR3 loop reads CASSLDSSGGRHF. CDR3 DNA sequence: TGTGCCAGCAGCTTGGACTCTAGCGGGGGGAGGCATTTT.

There are many counts of this clone. The chain has TRBV7-9 and TRBJ1-6, with a tentative D call TRBD1 (5 bases). The V end lost 4 bases, the J end lost 8 bases, and 12 bases lay between the germline ends. The CDR3 extends over 14 amino acids. Germline V lookup: CDR1 SEHNR, CDR2 FQNEAQ (reference sequence). As DNA, the CDR3 is TGTGCCAGCAGCTCATCAGGGCCCCATTCACCCCTCCACTTT. This codes for CASSSSGPHSPLHF. Using reference TRBV7-9 and TRBJ1-6 for the parts outside the CDR3, the full variable domain is DTGVSQNPRHKITKRGQNVTFRCDPISEHNRLYWYRQTLGQGPEFLTYFQNEAQLEKSRLLSDRFSAERPKGSFSTLEIQRTEQGDSAMYLCASSSSGPHSPLHFGNGTRLTVT.

The chain uses TRBV6-6 and TRBJ2-3; TRBD2 aligns across 9 bases. Germline CDR1 and CDR2: MNHNY and SVGAGI (reference sequence). The ends lost 5 bases at V and 6 bases at J; junction bases unmatched: 6. The CDR3 sequence is 14 residues long. Here the CDR3 DNA reads TGTGCCAGCAGTCAGGGACTAGCCAGGGATACGCAGTATTTT. This sequence encodes CASSQGLARDTQYF.

The chain employs TRBV2 and TRBJ2-7; TRBD1 is a possible D gene (5 bases). Germline V gene sequence: CDR1 SNHLY, CDR2 FYNNEI. V dropped 7 bases and J dropped 5 bases, with 9 bases sitting between them. CDR3 size: 11 residues. The CDR3 coding sequence is TGTGCCAGCACCTGGGGCCACGAGCAGTACTTC. This sequence encodes CASTWGHEQYF.